Included here is one T cell receptor beta chain sequence, with context. Its antigen is still unknown. This entry belongs to a study of identical twins. Study results and limitations: Because invariant MAIT and iNKT cells could be present, zero-insertion analyses could be partly confounded.

The CDR3 runs 15 residues. The V gene's germline CDR1 is MDHEN and CDR2 SYDVKM. The V end lost 4 bases, the J end lost 1 base, and 13 bases lay between the germline ends. A single record per CDR3 protein comes from TCRdb applying MiXCR to the 5' RACE reads. The table shows 650,000 to 800,000 distinct CDR3 sequences, with more than 6.5% occurring only once. The same specimen was also included in a second study, on yellow fever vaccine responses in identical twins.

This receptor was identified in a woman younger than 35 in good health. The sequenced material came from PBMCs. The rearrangement links TRBV28 to TRBJ2-5; D possibly corresponds to TRBD1 (8 bases). The CDR3: CASSYRGRAQETQYF. The DNA of the CDR3 is TGTGCCAGCAGTTACAGGGGGAGGGCCCAAGAGACCCAGTACTTC.